These 32 T cell receptor beta chains came from one sample sequenced in a study of OX40 agonist ivuxolimab in advanced cancers. Profiling relied on immunoSEQ multiplex PCR, and the TCRdb table lists in-frame clones only, not all of them. The data contain approximately 87,000 clones, under 95% of them singletons. The sample was CD4+ or CD8+ T cells sorted from blood, taken in a trial of the OX40 agonist ivuxolimab. The receptor source for this set is an adult with an advanced solid tumor such as melanoma, head and neck, liver or kidney cancer.

The table lists this clone with a count of one. The V gene is TRBV7-3, the J gene TRBJ1-1; a possible D gene is TRBD1 (6 bases). Germline CDR1 and CDR2: SGHTA and FQGTGA. V was shortened by 5 bases and J by 8 bases, with 15 bases between the two germline ends. The CDR3 has 13 residues. In DNA, the CDR3 is TGTGCCAGCAGCATACAGGGAGGTGAGGAAGCTTTCTTT. Protein sequence: CASSIQGGEEAFF.

V and J are TRBV5-8 and TRBJ1-6; D gene unclear. V lost 0 bases to trimming and J lost 5 bases, with 6 bases between them. The CDR3 loop spans 14 amino acids. CDR1 and CDR2 (germline): SGHTS, YDEGEE. In DNA, the CDR3 is TGTGCCAGCAGCTTGGAACATGATAATTCACCCCTCCACTTT. Its protein is CASSLEHDNSPLHF.

The CDR3 loop is CASTPVGAVNTEAFF. The CDR3 DNA reads TGTGCCAGCACCCCGGTGGGCGCGGTGAACACTGAAGCTTTCTTT. The chain combines TRBV21-1 with TRBJ1-1. TRBV21-1 is recorded as a pseudogene. This CDR3 region has 15 residues.

The V and J genes are TRBV18 and TRBJ1-2, with 8 nucleotides matching TRBD1. The CDR3 runs 14 residues. Germline trimming cut 3 bases from V and 1 base from J; bases unmatched to any gene: 1. Germline CDR1 is KGHSH and CDR2 is LQKENI. CDR3 region: CASSPGQDNYGYTF. The CDR3 region has the DNA TGTGCCAGCTCACCGGGACAGGATAACTATGGCTACACCTTC. The full variable domain, completed using reference TRBV18 and TRBJ1-2, is NAGVMQNPRHLVRRRGQEARLRCSPMKGHSHVYWYRQLPEEGLKFMVYLQKENIIDESGMPKERFSAEFPKEGPSILRIQQVVRGDSAAYFCASSPGQDNYGYTFGSGTRLTVV.

A remark on this clone: The identical CDR3 is also encoded by other nucleotide sequences in the sample. The rearrangement uses TRBV9 and TRBJ2-1; tentatively, D is TRBD1 or TRBD2 (5 bases each). The CDR3 spans 15 residues. Looked up from germline, CDR1 is SGDLS and CDR2 is YYNGEE. V was pared by 0 bases and J by 4 bases, with 11 bases between. CDR3 coding DNA: TGTGCCAGCAGCGTAGAGCCCGGGACGTACAATGAGCAGTTCTTC. Translation: CASSVEPGTYNEQFF.

The V gene is TRBV28, the J gene TRBJ2-3; 7 bases are shared with TRBD2. With V trimmed by 3 bases and J by 7 bases, 4 bases remained unmatched. The length of the CDR3 is 13 residues. Germline values: CDR1 MDHEN, CDR2 SYDVKM. The CDR3 DNA is TGTGCCAGCAGTTTTTGGGAGGGCTATACGCAGTATTTT. It codes for CASSFWEGYTQYF.

J is TRBJ1-4 and V is TRBV5-8, with 7 bases lining up with TRBD1. Unmatched junction bases numbered 10, after V lost 3 bases and J lost 8 bases. Germline V gives CDR1 SGHTS, CDR2 YDEGEE. This CDR3 spans 15 amino acids. The CDR3 DNA reads TGTGCCAGCAGCTACGACAGGGATTTAGGCGAAAAACTGTTTTTT. Amino acid sequence: CASSYDRDLGEKLFF.

The V gene is TRBV12-5, the J gene TRBJ2-6; 9 bases fit TRBD1. The CDR3 has 17 amino acids. Germline V lookup: CDR1 LGHNT, CDR2 FRNRAP. J was trimmed by 4 bases and V by 1 base; bases with no gene match: 5. CDR3 in amino acids: CASGLEQGAPGANVLTF. The CDR3 nucleotides read TGTGCTAGTGGTTTGGAACAGGGGGCCCCCGGGGCCAACGTCCTGACTTTC.

V gene TRBV20-1 combines with J gene TRBJ2-5, with unresolved D. The germline V gene encodes CDR1 DFQATT and CDR2 SNEGSKA (reference sequence). V lost 4 bases to trimming and J lost 5 bases, with 8 bases between them. The CDR3 contains 11 residues. The CDR3 loop is CSAKAAETQYF. The CDR3 DNA sequence: TGCAGTGCTAAGGCCGCCGAGACCCAGTACTTC.

Only one count was recorded for this clone. The rearrangement joins TRBV2 to TRBJ1-4; D is uncertain. V was pared by 6 bases and J by 1 base, with 9 bases between. The CDR3 runs 14 residues. Germline lookup yields CDR1 SNHLY and CDR2 FYNNEI. DNA of the CDR3: TGTGCCAGCAGCACTCGGGGAACTAATGAAAAACTGTTTTTT. Its protein is CASSTRGTNEKLFF.

This clone has just one count. This chain joins TRBV7-9 and TRBJ1-2; no clear D gene. The V and J ends lost 5 bases and 0 bases respectively, with 4 bases between them. Germline lookup yields CDR1 SEHNR and CDR2 FQNEAQ (reference sequence). The CDR3 loop spans 12 amino acids. The CDR3 bases are TGTGCCAGCAGCCGAACTAACTATGGCTACACCTTC. Amino acids: CASSRTNYGYTF.

The chain employs TRBV6-6 and TRBJ2-1; 8 bases match TRBD1. The CDR3 has 15 amino acids. CDR1 is MNHNY, CDR2 SVGAGI, per germline (reference sequence). V trimming: 0 bases; J trimming: 9 bases; junction bases outside the gene matches: 7. The CDR3 DNA is TGTGCCAGCAGTTACTCGAGGACAGGGCAGGGTGAGCAGTTCTTC. Protein sequence: CASSYSRTGQGEQFF.

The genes are TRBV11-3 and TRBJ2-1; 8 nucleotides align to TRBD2. The CDR3 runs to 20 residues. The V gene end was trimmed by 0 bases and the J gene end by 8 bases; junction bases not matched to a gene: 21. Germline-derived CDR1 and CDR2 are SGHNT and YENEEA. In DNA form, the CDR3 reads TGTGCCAGCAGCTTAGATCTGAAAGCGGGGGATGTAAATGCCCTAGATGAGCAGTTCTTC. Its protein is CASSLDLKAGDVNALDEQFF.

The chain employs TRBV6-6 and TRBJ1-5, with D hard to call. Germline CDR1 MNHNY, CDR2 SVGAGI (reference sequence). This CDR3 has 13 amino acids. V lost 0 bases and J lost 6, with 6 bases in between. CDR3 nucleotides: TGTGCCAGCAGTTACTCGTTGGCTCAGCCCCAGCATTTT. Protein: CASSYSLAQPQHF.

V gene TRBV30 combines with J gene TRBJ2-3; possible D gene TRBD2, 5 bases. The V gene's germline CDR1 is GTSNPN and CDR2 SVGIG (reference sequence). The CDR3 loop spans 12 amino acids. V was pared by 2 bases and J by 3 bases, with 6 bases between. Written as DNA, the CDR3 is TGTGCCTGGAGTTCGGGAACAGATACGCAGTATTTT. Amino acid sequence: CAWSSGTDTQYF.

The V gene is TRBV14, the J gene TRBJ2-3; TRBD2 agrees at 11 bases. Germline V lookup: CDR1 SGHDN, CDR2 FVKESK. V dropped 1 base and J dropped 5; count of bases not matched to a gene: 5. This CDR3 contains 16 residues. In DNA, the CDR3 is TGTGCCAGCAGCCAAGCGCTAGCGGGAGGACTAGATACGCAGTATTTT. Amino acid sequence: CASSQALAGGLDTQYF. Filled out from reference TRBV14 and TRBJ2-3, the complete variable domain reads EAGVTQFPSHSVIEKGQTVTLRCDPISGHDNLYWYRRVMGKEIKFLLHFVKESKQDESGMPNNRFLAERTGGTYSTLKVQPAELEDSGVYFCASSQALAGGLDTQYFGPGTRLTVL.

This chain joins TRBV4-3 and TRBJ2-7; D is uncertain. Trimming left V 0 bases short and J 3 bases short, with 12 bases between. CDR1 LGHNA and CDR2 YSLEER come from the germline V gene. This CDR3 has 15 amino acids. CDR3 sequence: CASSQDLAYRYEQYF. The DNA of the CDR3 is TGCGCCAGCAGCCAAGATCTGGCCTACCGCTACGAGCAGTACTTC.

This chain links TRBV7-2 with TRBJ1-2; a possible D gene is TRBD1 (6 bases). The CDR3 runs to 18 residues. Between the trimmed V and J ends, which lost 1 base and 6 bases, there was a span of 24 bases. Looked up from germline, CDR1 is SGHTA and CDR2 is FQGNSA. The CDR3, as DNA: TGTGCCAGCAGCTTAGAAGGAGGGTGGGGGCCCGGACTGGATGGCTACACCTTC. Amino acids: CASSLEGGWGPGLDGYTF.

The chain employs TRBV5-1 and TRBJ2-5; TRBD1 aligns across 7 bases. The CDR3 consists of 13 residues. V was clipped by 5 bases and J by 4 bases; unmatched bases: 5. CDR1 and CDR2 (germline): SGHRS, YFSETQ. The CDR3 coding sequence is TGCGCCAGCAGGGGAACAGGGGTAGAGACCCAGTACTTC. Translated, it gives CASRGTGVETQYF. The full variable domain, rest sourced from reference TRBV5-1 and TRBJ2-5, is KAGVTQTPRYLIKTRGQQVTLSCSPISGHRSVSWYQQTPGQGLQFLFEYFSETQRNKGNFPGRFSGRQFSNSRSEMNVSTLELGDSALYLCASRGTGVETQYFGPGTRLLVL.

The chain combines TRBV5-4 with TRBJ2-3; no reliable D call. The CDR3 is made up of 13 amino acids. Germline CDR1 reads SGHNT; CDR2 reads YYREEE (reference sequence). Trimming took off 0 bases at V and 4 bases at J, with 6 bases between the two ends. CDR3 DNA: TGTGCCAGCAGCTTGGTTAGCTCAGATACGCAGTATTTT. Translated, it gives CASSLVSSDTQYF.

There are a few counts of this clone. The chain is built from TRBV2 and TRBJ1-2; D is possibly TRBD1 (5 bases). Trimming cost V 4 bases and J 0 bases, with 9 bases left between them. This CDR3 has 14 amino acids. CDR1 is SNHLY and CDR2 is FYNNEI in the germline V gene. This CDR3 is CASSGDPANYGYTF. Written as DNA, the CDR3 is TGTGCCAGCAGTGGGGACCCAGCTAACTATGGCTACACCTTC.

The chain links TRBV4-3 to TRBJ2-6; D may be TRBD1 (5 bases). Germline CDR1 reads LGHNA; CDR2 reads YSLEER. The CDR3 consists of 19 residues. V was shortened by 4 bases and J by 0 bases, with 19 bases between the two germline ends. CDR3 region: CASSRSQVLESSGANVLTF. The CDR3 DNA reads TGCGCCAGCAGCCGATCACAGGTTTTGGAAAGCTCTGGGGCCAACGTCCTGACTTTC.

In DNA, the CDR3 is TGTGCCAGCAGCTCACAGATTGCATCGACTGAAGCTTTCTTT. Translating gives CASSSQIASTEAFF. The chain joins TRBV7-9 to TRBJ1-1; D is uncertain. V lost 4 bases and J lost 5, with 14 bases in between. The CDR3 loop spans 14 amino acids. The germline CDR1 and CDR2 sequences are SEHNR and FQNEAQ (reference sequence). Drawing the rest from reference TRBV7-9 and TRBJ1-1, the complete variable domain is DTGVSQNPRHKITKRGQNVTFRCDPISEHNRLYWYRQTLGQGPEFLTYFQNEAQLEKSRLLSDRFSAERPKGSFSTLEIQRTEQGDSAMYLCASSSQIASTEAFFGQGTRLTVV.

The genes are TRBV28 and TRBJ2-5; TRBD2 matches 9 bases. CDR3 size: 15 residues. The trim removed 6 bases at V and 2 bases at J, leaving 7 bases unmatched. From germline, CDR1 is MDHEN and CDR2 SYDVKM. The CDR3 loop reads CASSSTSGYQETQYF. The CDR3 bases are TGTGCCAGCAGCTCGACTAGCGGCTATCAAGAGACCCAGTACTTC.

This clone showed up just once. V usage is TRBV27 and J usage is TRBJ1-3; TRBD1 matches 8 bases. Unmatched junction bases numbered 5, after V lost 1 base and J lost 3 bases. Germline V CDR1 and CDR2: MNHEY, SMNVEV (reference sequence). This CDR3 contains 16 residues. The CDR3 here is CASSLYGQGFGNTIYF. The CDR3 DNA reads as TGTGCCAGCAGTTTATACGGACAGGGATTTGGAAACACCATATATTTT.

The CDR3 reads CASSFLGVNIQYF. The CDR3 DNA is TGTGCCAGCAGTTTCCTCGGAGTAAACATTCAGTACTTC. The chain joins TRBV7-8 to TRBJ2-4; D is uncertain. CDR1 and CDR2 from the germline V gene are SGHVS and FQNEAQ. This CDR3 has 13 residues. V lost 6 bases, J lost 6 bases, and 12 bases lay in between.

This chain links TRBV5-6 with TRBJ1-2; D gene uncertain. The CDR3 runs to 14 residues. Germline values: CDR1 SGHDT, CDR2 YYEEEE. Deletions cut 5 bases from V and 8 bases from J, with 19 bases between. The CDR3 sequence is CASREAWKRGGYTF. Here the CDR3 DNA reads TGTGCCAGCAGGGAAGCTTGGAAGAGAGGAGGCTACACCTTC.

V gene TRBV7-9 combines with J gene TRBJ2-3, with D unresolved. V lost 5 bases, J lost 6 bases, and 9 bases lay in between. Per germline, CDR1 SEHNR and CDR2 FQNEAQ (reference sequence). The CDR3 is made up of 12 amino acids. CDR3 DNA sequence: TGTGCCAGCAGCCCTTTTATGGATACGCAGTATTTT. Amino acids: CASSPFMDTQYF.

V gene TRBV30 combines with J gene TRBJ1-1; 7 nucleotides line up with TRBD1. Per germline, CDR1 GTSNPN and CDR2 SVGIG (reference sequence). The CDR3 loop spans 13 amino acids. V gave up 4 bases and J gave up 6 bases; unmatched junction bases: 8. The CDR3 spells CAWTLTGSAEAFF. The DNA for the CDR3 is TGTGCCTGGACCCTGACAGGGAGCGCTGAAGCTTTCTTT.

V is TRBV4-3 and J is TRBJ2-3; a possible D gene is TRBD1 (6 bases). The CDR3 loop spans 18 amino acids. V gave up 0 bases and J gave up 0 bases, with 16 bases separating them. Germline-derived CDR1 and CDR2 are LGHNA and YSLEER. CDR3 nucleotide sequence: TGCGCCAGCAGCCAAGATCCCTCCAGGGGTTCTAGCACAGATACGCAGTATTTT. This encodes CASSQDPSRGSSTDTQYF.

The chain combines TRBV28 with TRBJ2-5; no reliable D call. The V end was cut by 5 bases, the J end by 2 bases, with 12 bases between. The CDR3 covers 14 residues. Germline CDR1 and CDR2: MDHEN and SYDVKM. The CDR3 nucleotides are TGTGCCAGCAGTCCCCACCGCGAGCAAGAGACCCAGTACTTC. It codes for CASSPHREQETQYF.

The chain recombines TRBV23-1 with TRBJ2-7; D perhaps matches TRBD2 (6 bases). TRBV23-1 is an ORF, with its function uncertain. The CDR3 totals 13 residues. V shed 11 bases and J shed 0 bases, with 14 bases lying between them. CDR3 sequence: CAGSEGSSYEQYF. The CDR3 coding sequence is TGCGCCGGCTCGGAGGGGAGCTCCTACGAGCAGTACTTC.